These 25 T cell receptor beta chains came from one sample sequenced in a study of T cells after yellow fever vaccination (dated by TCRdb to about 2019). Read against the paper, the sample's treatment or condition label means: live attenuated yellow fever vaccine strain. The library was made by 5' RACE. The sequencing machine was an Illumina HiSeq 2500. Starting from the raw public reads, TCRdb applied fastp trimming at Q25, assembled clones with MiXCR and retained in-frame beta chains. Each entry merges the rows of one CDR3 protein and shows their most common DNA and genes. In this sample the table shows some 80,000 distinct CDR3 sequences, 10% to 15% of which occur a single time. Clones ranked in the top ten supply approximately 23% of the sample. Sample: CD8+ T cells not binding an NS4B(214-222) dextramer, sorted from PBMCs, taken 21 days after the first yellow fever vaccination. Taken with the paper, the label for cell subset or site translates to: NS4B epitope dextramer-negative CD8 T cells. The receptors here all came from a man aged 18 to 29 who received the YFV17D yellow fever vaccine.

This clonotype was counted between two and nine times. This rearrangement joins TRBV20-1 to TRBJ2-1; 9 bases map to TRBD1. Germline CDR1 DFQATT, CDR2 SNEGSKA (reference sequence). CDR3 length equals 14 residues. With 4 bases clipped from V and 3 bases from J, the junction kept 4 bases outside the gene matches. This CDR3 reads CSAMTGGFYNEQFF. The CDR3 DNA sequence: TGCAGTGCTATGACAGGGGGTTTCTACAATGAGCAGTTCTTC.

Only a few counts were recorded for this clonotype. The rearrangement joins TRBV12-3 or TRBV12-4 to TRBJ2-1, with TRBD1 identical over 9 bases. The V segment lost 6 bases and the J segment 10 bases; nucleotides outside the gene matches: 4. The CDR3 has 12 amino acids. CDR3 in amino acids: CASSPTGGEQFF. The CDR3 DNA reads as TGTGCCAGCAGCCCCACAGGGGGCGAGCAGTTCTTC.

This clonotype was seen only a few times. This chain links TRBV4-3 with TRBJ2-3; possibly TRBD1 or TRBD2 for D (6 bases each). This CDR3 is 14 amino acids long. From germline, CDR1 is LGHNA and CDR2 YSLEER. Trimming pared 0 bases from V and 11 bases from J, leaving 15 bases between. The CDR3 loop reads CASSQDGGQGRQYF. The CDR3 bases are TGCGCCAGCAGCCAAGATGGAGGGCAGGGGAGGCAGTATTTT.

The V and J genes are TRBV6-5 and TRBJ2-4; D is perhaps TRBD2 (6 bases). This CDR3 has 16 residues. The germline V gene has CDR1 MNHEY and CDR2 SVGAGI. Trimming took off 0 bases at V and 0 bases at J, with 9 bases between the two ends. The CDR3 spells CASSYSMGGAKNIQYF. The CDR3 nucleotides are TGTGCCAGCAGTTACTCGATGGGGGGAGCCAAAAACATTCAGTACTTC.

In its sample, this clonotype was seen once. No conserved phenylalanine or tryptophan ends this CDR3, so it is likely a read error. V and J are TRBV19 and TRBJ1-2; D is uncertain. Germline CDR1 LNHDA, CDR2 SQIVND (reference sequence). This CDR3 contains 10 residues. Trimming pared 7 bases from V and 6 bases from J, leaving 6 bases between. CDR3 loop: CASKADGYTS. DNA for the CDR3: TGTGCCAGTAAGGCGGATGGCTACACCTCC.

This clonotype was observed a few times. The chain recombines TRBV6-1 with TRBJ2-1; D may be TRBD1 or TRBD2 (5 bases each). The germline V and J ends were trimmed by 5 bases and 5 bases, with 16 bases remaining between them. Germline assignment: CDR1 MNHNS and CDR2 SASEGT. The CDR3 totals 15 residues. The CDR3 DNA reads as TGTGCCAGCAGTCCGCTTGGGACCTCAGACAATGAGCAGTTCTTC. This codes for CASSPLGTSDNEQFF.

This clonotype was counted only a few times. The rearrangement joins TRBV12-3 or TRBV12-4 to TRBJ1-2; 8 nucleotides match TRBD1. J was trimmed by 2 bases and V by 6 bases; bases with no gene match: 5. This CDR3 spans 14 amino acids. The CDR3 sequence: CASRATGANYGYTF. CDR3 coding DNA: TGTGCCAGCAGGGCGACAGGGGCCAACTATGGCTACACCTTC.

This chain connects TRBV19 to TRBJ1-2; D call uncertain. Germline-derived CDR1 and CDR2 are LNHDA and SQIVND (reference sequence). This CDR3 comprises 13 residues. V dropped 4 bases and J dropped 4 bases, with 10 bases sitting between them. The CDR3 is CASSNRAGYGYTF. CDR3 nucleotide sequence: TGTGCCAGTAGTAATCGGGCTGGCTATGGCTACACCTTC.

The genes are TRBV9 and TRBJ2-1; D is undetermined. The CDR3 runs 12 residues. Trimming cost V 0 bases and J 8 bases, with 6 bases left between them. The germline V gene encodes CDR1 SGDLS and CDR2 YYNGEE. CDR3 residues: CASSVGGYEQFF. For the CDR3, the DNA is TGTGCCAGCAGCGTAGGTGGGTATGAGCAGTTCTTC. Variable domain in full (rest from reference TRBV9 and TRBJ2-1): DSGVTQTPKHLITATGQRVTLRCSPRSGDLSVYWYQQSLDQGLQFLIQYYNGEERAKGNILERFSAQQFPDLHSELNLSSLELGDSALYFCASSVGGYEQFFGPGTRLTVL.

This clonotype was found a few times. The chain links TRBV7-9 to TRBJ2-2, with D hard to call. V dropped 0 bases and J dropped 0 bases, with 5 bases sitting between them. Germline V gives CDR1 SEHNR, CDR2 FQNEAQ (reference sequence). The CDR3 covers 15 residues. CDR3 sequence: CASSLAPTNTGELFF. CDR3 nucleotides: TGTGCCAGCAGCTTAGCACCCACGAACACCGGGGAGCTGTTTTTT.

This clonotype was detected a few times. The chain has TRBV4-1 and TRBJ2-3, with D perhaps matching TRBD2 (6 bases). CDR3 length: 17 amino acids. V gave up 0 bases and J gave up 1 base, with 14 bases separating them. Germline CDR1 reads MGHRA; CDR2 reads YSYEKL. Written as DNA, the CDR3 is TGCGCCAGCAGCCAAGAGGAGGGGAGTAGGGGCACAGATACGCAGTATTTT. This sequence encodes CASSQEEGSRGTDTQYF.

The CDR3 DNA reads TGTGCCAGCAGCTTAGTCCGGGTAGCGGGGGGGCATTACACCGGGGAGCTGTTTTTT. Translating it yields CASSLVRVAGGHYTGELFF. V usage is TRBV11-3 and J usage is TRBJ2-2; the match to TRBD2 covers 11 bases. The V and J ends lost 1 base and 3 bases, in that order; junction bases with no gene match: 10. This CDR3 comprises 19 residues. Looked up from germline, CDR1 is SGHNT and CDR2 is YENEEA.

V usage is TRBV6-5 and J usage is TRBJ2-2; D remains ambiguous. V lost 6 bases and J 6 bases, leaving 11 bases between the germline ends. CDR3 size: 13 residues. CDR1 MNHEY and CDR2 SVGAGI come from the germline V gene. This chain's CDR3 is CASRSSFAGELFF. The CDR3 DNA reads TGTGCCAGCAGGTCAAGCTTCGCCGGGGAGCTGTTTTTT.

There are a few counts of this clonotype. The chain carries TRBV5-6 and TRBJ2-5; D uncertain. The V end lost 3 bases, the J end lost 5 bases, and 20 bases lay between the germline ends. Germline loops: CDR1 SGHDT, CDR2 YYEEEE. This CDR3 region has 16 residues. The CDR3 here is CASSSPGLHLSETQYF. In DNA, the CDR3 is TGTGCCAGCAGCTCCCCGGGCCTTCATCTATCTGAGACCCAGTACTTC.

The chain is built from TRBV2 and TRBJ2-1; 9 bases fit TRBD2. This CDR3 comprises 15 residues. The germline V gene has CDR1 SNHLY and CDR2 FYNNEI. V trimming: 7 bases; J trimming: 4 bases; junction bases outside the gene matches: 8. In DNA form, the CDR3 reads TGTGCCAGCAAGTTTTTTAGCGGGGGTTACAATGAGCAGTTCTTC. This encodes CASKFFSGGYNEQFF.

The DNA for the CDR3 is TGTGCCATCAGTGAGACGACTAGCGGGGGGACCACAGATACGCAGTATTTT. It yields the protein CAISETTSGGTTDTQYF. The rearrangement links TRBV10-3 to TRBJ2-3; 13 positions match TRBD2. Germline values: CDR1 ENHRY, CDR2 SYGVKD. Losses at the gene ends were 2 bases for V and 2 bases for J; bases not matched to a gene: 4. The CDR3 is 17 amino acids.

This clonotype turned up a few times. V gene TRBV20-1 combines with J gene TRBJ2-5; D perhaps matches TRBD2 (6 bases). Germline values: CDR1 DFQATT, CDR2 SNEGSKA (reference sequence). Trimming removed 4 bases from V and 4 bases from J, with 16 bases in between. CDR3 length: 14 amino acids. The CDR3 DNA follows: TGCAGTGCTACCGATCCCGACGGGGGAGAGACCCAGTACTTC. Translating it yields CSATDPDGGETQYF.

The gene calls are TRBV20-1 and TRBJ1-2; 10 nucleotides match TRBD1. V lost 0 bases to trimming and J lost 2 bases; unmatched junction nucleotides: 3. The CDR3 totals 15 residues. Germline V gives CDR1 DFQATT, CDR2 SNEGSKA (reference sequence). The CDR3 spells CSARDGDRGNYGYTF. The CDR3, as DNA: TGCAGTGCTAGAGATGGGGACAGGGGAAACTATGGCTACACCTTC.

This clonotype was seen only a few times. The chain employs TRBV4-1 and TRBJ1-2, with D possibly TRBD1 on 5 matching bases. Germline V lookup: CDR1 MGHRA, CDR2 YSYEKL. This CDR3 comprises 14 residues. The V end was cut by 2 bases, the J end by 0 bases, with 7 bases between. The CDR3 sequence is CASSQLTANYGYTF. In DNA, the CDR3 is TGCGCCAGCAGCCAACTGACAGCTAACTATGGCTACACCTTC.

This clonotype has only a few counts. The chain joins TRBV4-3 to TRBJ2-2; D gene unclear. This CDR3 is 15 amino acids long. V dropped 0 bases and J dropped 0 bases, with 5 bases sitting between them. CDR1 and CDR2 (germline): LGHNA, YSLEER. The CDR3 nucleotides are TGCGCCAGCAGCCAAGACAGCGCGAACACCGGGGAGCTGTTTTTT. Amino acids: CASSQDSANTGELFF.

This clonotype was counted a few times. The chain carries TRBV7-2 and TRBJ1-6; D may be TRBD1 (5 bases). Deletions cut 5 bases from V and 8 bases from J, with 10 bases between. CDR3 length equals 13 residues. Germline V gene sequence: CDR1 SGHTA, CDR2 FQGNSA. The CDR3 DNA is TGTGCCAGCAGCCTACAGACAGATTCACCCCTCCACTTT. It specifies CASSLQTDSPLHF. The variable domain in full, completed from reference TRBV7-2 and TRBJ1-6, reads GAGVSQSPSNKVTEKGKDVELRCDPISGHTALYWYRQSLGQGLEFLIYFQGNSAPDKSGLPSDRFSAERTGGSVSTLTIQRTQQEDSAVYLCASSLQTDSPLHFGNGTRLTVT.

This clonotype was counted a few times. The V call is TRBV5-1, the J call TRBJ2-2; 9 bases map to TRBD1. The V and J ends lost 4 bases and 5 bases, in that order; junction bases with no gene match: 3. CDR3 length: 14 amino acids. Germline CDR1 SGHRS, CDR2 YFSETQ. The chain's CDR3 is CASSVGQGTGELFF. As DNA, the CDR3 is TGCGCCAGCAGCGTAGGACAGGGGACCGGGGAGCTGTTTTTT.

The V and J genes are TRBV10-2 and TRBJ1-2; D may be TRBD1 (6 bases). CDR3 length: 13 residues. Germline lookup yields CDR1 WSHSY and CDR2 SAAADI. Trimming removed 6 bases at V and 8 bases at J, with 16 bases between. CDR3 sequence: CASSDRLREGYTF. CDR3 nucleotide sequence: TGCGCCAGCAGCGACAGGCTAAGAGAAGGCTACACCTTC.

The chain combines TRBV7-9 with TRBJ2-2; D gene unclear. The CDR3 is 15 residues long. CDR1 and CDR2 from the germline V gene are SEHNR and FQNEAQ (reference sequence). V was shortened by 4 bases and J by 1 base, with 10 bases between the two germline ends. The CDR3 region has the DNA TGTGCCAGCAGCTGGGCTAGGAGGAACACCGGGGAGCTGTTTTTT. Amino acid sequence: CASSWARRNTGELFF.

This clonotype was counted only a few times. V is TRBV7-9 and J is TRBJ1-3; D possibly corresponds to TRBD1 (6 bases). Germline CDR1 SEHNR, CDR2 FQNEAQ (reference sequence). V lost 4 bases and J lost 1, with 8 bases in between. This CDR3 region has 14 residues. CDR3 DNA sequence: TGTGCCAGCAGCTCGACAGGATCTGGAAACACCATATATTTT. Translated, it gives CASSSTGSGNTIYF.